This T cell receptor (beta chain) is from a study of tumor T cells in aggressive B-cell lymphoma. Trimming took off 7 bases at V and 6 bases at J, with 10 bases between the two ends. CDR3 size: 13 residues. CDR1 and CDR2 (germline): MNHNS, SASEGT. Assay: immunoSEQ multiplex PCR; the TCRdb copy retains only in-frame clones and omits some. The sample includes 4,000 or so clones, approximately 80% seen only once; the top ten take about 50%. The chain combines TRBV6-1 with TRBJ1-6; no definite D call. The source is an adult with diffuse large B cell lymphoma. Input material: tumor tissue. CDR3 sequence: CASKAQSNSPLHF. The CDR3 region has the DNA TGTGCCAGCAAAGCACAGAGTAATTCACCCCTCCACTTT.